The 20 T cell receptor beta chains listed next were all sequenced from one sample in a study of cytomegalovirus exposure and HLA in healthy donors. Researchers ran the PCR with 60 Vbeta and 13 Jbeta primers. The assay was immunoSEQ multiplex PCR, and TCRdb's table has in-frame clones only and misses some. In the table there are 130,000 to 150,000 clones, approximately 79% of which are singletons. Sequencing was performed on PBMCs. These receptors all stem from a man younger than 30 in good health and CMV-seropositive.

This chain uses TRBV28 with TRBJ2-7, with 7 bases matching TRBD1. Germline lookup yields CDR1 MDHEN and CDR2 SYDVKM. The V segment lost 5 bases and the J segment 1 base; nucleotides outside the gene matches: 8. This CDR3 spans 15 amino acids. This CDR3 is CASSPGTAGSYEQYF. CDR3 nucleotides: TGTGCCAGCAGTCCCGGGACAGCTGGATCCTACGAGCAGTACTTC.

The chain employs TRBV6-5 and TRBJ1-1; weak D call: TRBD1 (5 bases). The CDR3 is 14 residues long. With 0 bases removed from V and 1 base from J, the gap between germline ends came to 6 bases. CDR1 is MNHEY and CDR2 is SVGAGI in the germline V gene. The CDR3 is CASSYSGANTEAFF. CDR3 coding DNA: TGTGCCAGCAGTTACTCAGGGGCGAACACTGAAGCTTTCTTT.

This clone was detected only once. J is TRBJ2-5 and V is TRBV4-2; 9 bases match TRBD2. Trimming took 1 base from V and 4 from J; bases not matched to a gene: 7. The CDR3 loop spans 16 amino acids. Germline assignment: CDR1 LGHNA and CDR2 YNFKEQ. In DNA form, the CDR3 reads TGTGCCAGCAGCCAAGTCACGGCTAGCGGGGCAGAGACCCAGTACTTC. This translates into CASSQVTASGAETQYF.

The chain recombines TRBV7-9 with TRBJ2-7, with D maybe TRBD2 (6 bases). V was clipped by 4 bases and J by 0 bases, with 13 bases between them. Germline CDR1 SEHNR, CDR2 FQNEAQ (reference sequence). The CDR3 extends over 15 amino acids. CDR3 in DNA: TGTGCCAGCAGCTCAGGAGGGGCGGCCTCCTACGAGCAGTACTTC. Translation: CASSSGGAASYEQYF.

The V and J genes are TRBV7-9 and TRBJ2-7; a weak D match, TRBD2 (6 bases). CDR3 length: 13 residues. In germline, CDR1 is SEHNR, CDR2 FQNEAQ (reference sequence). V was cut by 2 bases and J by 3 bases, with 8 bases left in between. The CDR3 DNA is TGTGCCAGCAGCTTATGGCGGGACTACGAGCAGTACTTC. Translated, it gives CASSLWRDYEQYF.

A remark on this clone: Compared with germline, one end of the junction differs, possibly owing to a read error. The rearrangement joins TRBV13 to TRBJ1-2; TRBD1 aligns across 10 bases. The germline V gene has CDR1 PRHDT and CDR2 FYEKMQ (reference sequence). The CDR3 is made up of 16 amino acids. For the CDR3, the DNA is TGTGCCGGCAGCCTGGGACAGGGGCGGCTGCGGTATGGCTACACCTTC. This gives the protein CAGSLGQGRLRYGYTF.

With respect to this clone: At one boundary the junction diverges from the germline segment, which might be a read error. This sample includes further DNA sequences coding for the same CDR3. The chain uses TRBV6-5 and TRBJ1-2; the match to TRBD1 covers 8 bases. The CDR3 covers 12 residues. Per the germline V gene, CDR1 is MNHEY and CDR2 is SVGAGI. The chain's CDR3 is CACCRGQDGYTF. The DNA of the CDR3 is TGCGCCTGCTGCAGGGGGCAGGATGGCTACACCTTC.

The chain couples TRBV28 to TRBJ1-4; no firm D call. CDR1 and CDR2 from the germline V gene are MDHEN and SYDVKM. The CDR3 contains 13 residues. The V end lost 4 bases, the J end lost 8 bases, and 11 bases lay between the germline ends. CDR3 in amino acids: CASSSPGEEKLFF. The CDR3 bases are TGTGCCAGCAGTTCCCCCGGGGAGGAAAAACTGTTTTTT.

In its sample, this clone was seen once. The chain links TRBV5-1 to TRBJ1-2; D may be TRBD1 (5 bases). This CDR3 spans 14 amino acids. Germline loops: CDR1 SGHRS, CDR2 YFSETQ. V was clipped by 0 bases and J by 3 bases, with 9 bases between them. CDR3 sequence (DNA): TGCGCCAGCAGCTTGGGGGGCGCTGACTATGGCTACACCTTC. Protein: CASSLGGADYGYTF.

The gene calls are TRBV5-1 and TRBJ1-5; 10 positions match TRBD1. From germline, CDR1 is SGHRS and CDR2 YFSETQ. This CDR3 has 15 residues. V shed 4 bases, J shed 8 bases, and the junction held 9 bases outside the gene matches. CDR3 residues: CASSEFPDRGEPQHF. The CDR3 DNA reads TGCGCCAGCAGCGAGTTCCCGGACAGGGGGGAGCCCCAGCATTTT.

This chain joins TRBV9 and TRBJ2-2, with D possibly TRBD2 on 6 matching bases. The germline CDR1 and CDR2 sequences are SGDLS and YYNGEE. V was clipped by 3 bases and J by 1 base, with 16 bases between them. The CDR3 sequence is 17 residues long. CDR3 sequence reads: CASSADGTPQNTGELFF. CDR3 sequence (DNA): TGTGCCAGCAGCGCAGACGGGACTCCTCAGAACACCGGGGAGCTGTTTTTT.

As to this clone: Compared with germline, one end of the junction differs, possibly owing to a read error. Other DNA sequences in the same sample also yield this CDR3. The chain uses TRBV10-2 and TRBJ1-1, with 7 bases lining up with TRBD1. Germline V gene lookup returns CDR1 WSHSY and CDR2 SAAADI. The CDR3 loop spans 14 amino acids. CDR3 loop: CATSLQGKYTEAFF. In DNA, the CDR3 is TGCGCCACCAGTCTACAGGGGAAGTACACTGAAGCTTTCTTT.

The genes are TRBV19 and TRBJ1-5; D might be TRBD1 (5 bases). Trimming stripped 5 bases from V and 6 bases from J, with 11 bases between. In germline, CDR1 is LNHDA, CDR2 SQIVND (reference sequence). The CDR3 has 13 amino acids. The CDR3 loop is CASSVSDSQPQHF. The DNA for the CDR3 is TGTGCCAGTAGTGTCTCTGACAGTCAGCCCCAGCATTTT.

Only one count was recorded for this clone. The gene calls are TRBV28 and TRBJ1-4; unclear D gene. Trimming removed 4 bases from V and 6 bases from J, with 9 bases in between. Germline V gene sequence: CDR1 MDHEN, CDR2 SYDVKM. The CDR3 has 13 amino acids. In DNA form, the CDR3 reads TGTGCCAGCAGTTGGGCAGGTGATGAAAAACTGTTTTTT. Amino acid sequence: CASSWAGDEKLFF.

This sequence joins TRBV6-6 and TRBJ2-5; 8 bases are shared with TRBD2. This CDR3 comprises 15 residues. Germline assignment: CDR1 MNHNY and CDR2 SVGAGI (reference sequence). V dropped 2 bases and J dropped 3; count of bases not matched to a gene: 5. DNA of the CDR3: TGTGCCAGCAGTTACCGGGCAGCGGGGGAAGAGACCCAGTACTTC. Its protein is CASSYRAAGEETQYF.

The CDR3 DNA sequence: TGTGCCAGCAGCTTAGACAGAGCGGGGGGATACAATGAGCAGTTCTTC. Translated: CASSLDRAGGYNEQFF. The rearrangement uses TRBV7-6 and TRBJ2-1, with 9 positions matching TRBD2. The CDR3 contains 16 residues. Germline V gene lookup returns CDR1 SGHVS and CDR2 FNYEAQ. The V and J ends lost 1 base and 4 bases, in that order; junction bases with no gene match: 5.

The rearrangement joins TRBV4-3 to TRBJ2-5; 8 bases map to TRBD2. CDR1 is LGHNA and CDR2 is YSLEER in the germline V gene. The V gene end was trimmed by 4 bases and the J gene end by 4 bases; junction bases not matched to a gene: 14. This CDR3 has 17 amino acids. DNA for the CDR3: TGCGCCAGCAGCCGGGGGGAGAGACTAGCGATTCGAGAGACCCAGTACTTC. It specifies CASSRGERLAIRETQYF.

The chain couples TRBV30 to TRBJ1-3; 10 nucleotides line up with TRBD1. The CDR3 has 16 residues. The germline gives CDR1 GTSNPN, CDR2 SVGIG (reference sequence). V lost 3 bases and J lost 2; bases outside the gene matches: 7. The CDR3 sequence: CAWSQPGTGAGNTIYF. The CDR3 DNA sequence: TGTGCCTGGAGCCAACCCGGGACAGGGGCTGGAAACACCATATATTTT.

The CDR3, as DNA: TGCACCAGCAGCCAAGGGGGGACTAACAATACTAGGGACCAAGAGACCCAGTACTTC. This translates into CTSSQGGTNNTRDQETQYF. The chain couples TRBV1 to TRBJ2-5; TRBD2, as called in the table, went unchecked against the DNA. TRBV1 corresponds to a pseudogene. CDR3 size: 19 residues.

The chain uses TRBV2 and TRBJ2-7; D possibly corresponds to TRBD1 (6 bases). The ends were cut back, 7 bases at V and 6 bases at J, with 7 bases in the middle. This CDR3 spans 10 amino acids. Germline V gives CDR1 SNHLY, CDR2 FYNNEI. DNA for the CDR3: TGTGCCAGCACCAGGGGCGAGCAGTACTTC. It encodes CASTRGEQYF.